This TCR beta chain was identified in a study of sequential checkpoint blockade in melanoma. The CDR3 runs to 12 residues. Germline V lookup: CDR1 GTSNPN, CDR2 SVGIG (reference sequence). Trimming left V 2 bases short and J 6 bases short, with 10 bases between. The table came from immunoSEQ multiplex PCR; TCRdb's copy has only in-frame clones and leaves some out. The sample contains some 2,000 clones, 20% of which appear only once. Noted treatment: randomized to nivolumab then ipilimumab (arm A) or the reverse (arm B). The sample was tumor tissue (inferred from file names), taken from a patient given nivolumab and ipilimumab in sequence. The source is a human donor with melanoma. The chain links TRBV30 to TRBJ1-2; D is possibly TRBD1 (5 bases). The CDR3 here is CAWSWVGDGYTF. DNA of the CDR3: TGTGCCTGGAGTTGGGTGGGGGATGGCTACACCTTC. The variable domain in full, with the rest retrieved from reference TRBV30 and TRBJ1-2, is SQTIHQWPATLVQPVGSPLSLECTVEGTSNPNLYWYRQAAGRGLQLLFYSVGIGQISSEVPQNLSASRPQDRQFILSSKKLLLSDSGFYLCAWSWVGDGYTFGSGTRLTVV.